The rows below give T cell receptor beta chains drawn from one sample of a study of Graves' ophthalmopathy and Graves' hyperthyroidism. TCRdb recomputed calls from the multiplex PCR reads with MiXCR, one row per CDR3 protein. The sample lists 680,000 or so distinct CDR3 sequences; approximately 21% were seen once. The material sequenced was peripheral blood. Every receptor here comes from a young woman with stable Graves' hyperthyroidism. Some clones in this sample may be carry-over from other donors' samples. CDR3s include the opening cysteine and the closing phenylalanine or tryptophan. Each record gives: V gene, D gene, J gene, clone size, CDR3 length, CDR3 protein, CDR3 DNA. The D gene is left open where the match is weak. The size of a clone is reported for some rows only, either as once, few or many, or as a class for expanded clones.

>TRBV5-1|TRBD1|TRBJ1-6|many|15
CASSLRQGETSPLHF
TGCGCCAGCAGCTTGCGGCAGGGGGAAACTTCACCCCTCCACTTT
>TRBV5-4|NA|TRBJ1-2|many|13
CASSRDTNYGYTF
TGTGCCAGCAGTCGGGACACCAACTATGGCTACACCTTC
>TRBV6-1|NA|TRBJ1-1|NA|12
CASQGGGTEAFF
TGTGCCAGTCAGGGAGGTGGGACTGAAGCTTTCTTT
>TRBV20-1|TRBD2|TRBJ2-4|many|15
CSARGRAGARNIQYF
TGCAGTGCCCGAGGCCGAGCGGGAGCAAGAAACATTCAGTACTTC
>TRBV20-1|NA|TRBJ2-2|NA|14
CSARWQDDSGELFF
TGCAGTGCTAGATGGCAGGATGATTCCGGGGAGCTGTTTTTT
>TRBV6-5|NA|TRBJ2-7|many|14
CASSSARAAYEQYF
TGTGCCAGCAGTTCGGCACGGGCCGCCTACGAGCAGTACTTC
>TRBV2|NA|TRBJ2-4|many|14
CASSPHLQGDIQYF
TGTGCCAGCAGCCCACATCTACAGGGAGACATTCAGTACTTC
>TRBV29-1|NA|TRBJ1-2|NA|14
CSVAPGSNFYGYTF
TGCAGCGTCGCTCCGGGCAGTAATTTCTATGGCTACACCTTC
>TRBV27|TRBD1|TRBJ1-1|few|14
CASSWTGEATEAFF
TGTGCCAGCAGTTGGACAGGGGAGGCAACTGAAGCTTTCTTT
>TRBV25-1|NA|TRBJ1-6|NA|16
CASSENEASYYSPLHF
TGTGCCAGCAGTGAAAACGAGGCCTCCTATTATTCACCCCTCCACTTT
>TRBV25-1|NA|TRBJ2-7|NA|11
CASSRGFGQYF
TGTGCCAGCAGTCGAGGTTTCGGGCAGTACTTC
>TRBV29-1|NA|TRBJ1-1|NA|11
CSVDSWPEAFF
TGCAGCGTTGATTCGTGGCCTGAAGCTTTCTTT
>TRBV24-1|TRBD2|TRBJ2-7|many|13
CATSESGTNEQYF
TGTGCCACCAGTGAGTCTGGGACTAACGAGCAGTACTTC
>TRBV7-2|TRBD1|TRBJ2-4|many|14
CASSLDRGTNIQYF
TGTGCCAGCAGCCTTGACAGGGGAACAAACATTCAGTACTTC
>TRBV10-3|TRBD1|TRBJ2-7|many|14
CATRPGQGAYEQYF
TGTGCCACCAGGCCGGGACAGGGGGCCTACGAGCAGTACTTC
>TRBV30|NA|TRBJ2-7|many|12
CAWTPKGPKQYF
TGTGCCTGGACCCCCAAAGGACCTAAGCAGTACTTC
>TRBV2|TRBD1|TRBJ1-2|few|11
CASTRGDGYTF
TGTGCCAGCACCAGGGGGGATGGCTACACCTTC
>TRBV6-2/TRBV6-3|NA|TRBJ1-1|many|13
CASSYRGTRLTFF
TGTGCCAGCAGTTACCGTGGGACGAGGTTAACTTTCTTT
>TRBV28|TRBD1|TRBJ1-2|few|14
CASSLLRQGAGYTF
TGTGCCAGCAGTTTACTCCGACAGGGGGCCGGCTACACCTTC
>TRBV12-3/TRBV12-4|TRBD1|TRBJ1-2|NA|15
CASRNEGTANYGYTF
TGTGCCAGCAGAAATGAGGGGACAGCTAACTATGGCTACACCTTC
>TRBV12-3/TRBV12-4|TRBD2|TRBJ2-2|many|18
CASSRPGLAGLTTGELFF
TGTGCCAGCAGTCGGCCGGGACTAGCGGGACTTACCACCGGGGAGCTGTTTTTT
>TRBV11-2|TRBD1|TRBJ1-1|NA|17
CASSLVGQGLMNTEAFF
TGTGCCAGCAGCTTAGTGGGACAGGGCCTCATGAACACTGAAGCTTTCTTT
>TRBV20-1|NA|TRBJ1-1|few|13
CSASVDWNTEACF
TGCAGTGCTAGCGTGGATTGGAACACTGAAGCTTGCTTT
>TRBV27|NA|TRBJ1-6|NA|15
CASSPSDSWNSPLHF
TGTGCCAGCAGTCCCTCGGACAGTTGGAATTCACCCCTCCACTTT
>TRBV6-5|TRBD1|TRBJ1-2|many|15
CASSYSFTGGAGYTF
TGTGCCAGCAGTTACTCGTTCACAGGGGGCGCGGGCTACACCTTC
>TRBV28|TRBD1|TRBJ2-7|many|16
CASSSFHGQELYEQYF
TGTGCCAGCAGTTCCTTCCACGGACAGGAGCTCTACGAGCAGTACTTC
>TRBV12-3/TRBV12-4|NA|TRBJ1-2|many|15
CASSLAGRAGYGYTF
TGTGCCAGCAGTTTAGCGGGGCGAGCGGGCTATGGCTACACCTTC